The sequence of this TCR beta chain was determined in a study of blood T cell repertoires in COVID-19. Background on the study: Sources were T cells, B-cell-depleted T cells, or PBMCs; the material itself was cDNA or gDNA.

Assay: immunoSEQ multiplex PCR; the TCRdb copy retains only in-frame clones and omits some. Of just over 250,000 clones in the sample, 88% were seen once. This CDR3 comprises 15 residues. The V segment lost 4 bases and the J segment 3 bases; nucleotides outside the gene matches: 6. Germline CDR1 SGDLS, CDR2 YYNGEE. Enrolled during active infection, Seattle patients were then followed longitudinally. The clonotype comes from a woman aged 70-85 years with COVID-19, enrolled during active disease. The specimen was peripheral blood. The gene calls are TRBV9 and TRBJ2-7, with TRBD2 matching 11 bases. CDR3 sequence: CASSTGTSGYYEQYF. DNA of the CDR3: TGTGCCAGCAGCACAGGGACTAGCGGCTACTACGAGCAGTACTTC.